This T cell receptor beta chain came from a study of vaccination effects on CD4 cells after COVID-19. Using immunoSEQ multiplex PCR, the repertoire was profiled, and TCRdb retains in-frame clones only, with some absent. The sample holds over 45,000 clones, roughly 70% seen once. The CDR3 runs 14 residues. From germline, CDR1 is MNHEY and CDR2 SVGAGI. Trimming cost V 7 bases and J 4 bases; bases outside gene matches: 9. About this clone itself: The antigen is not known.

Following culture for roughly 10 days, CD4+ T cells were isolated. Either the mRNA-1273 or the BNT162b2 vaccine was given to participants as two doses. Cultures got half-medium changes with IL-2 on days 3 and 7. This sequence originates from a human donor who received a COVID-19 vaccine. This chain links TRBV6-5 with TRBJ1-1; 7 bases match TRBD1. Sequences were derived from CD4+ T cells from PBMCs cultured without peptide, sampled after COVID-19 vaccination. The CDR3 bases are TGTGCCAGCAACCGGGACAGAGTAGCCACTGAAGCTTTCTTT. Translated: CASNRDRVATEAFF.